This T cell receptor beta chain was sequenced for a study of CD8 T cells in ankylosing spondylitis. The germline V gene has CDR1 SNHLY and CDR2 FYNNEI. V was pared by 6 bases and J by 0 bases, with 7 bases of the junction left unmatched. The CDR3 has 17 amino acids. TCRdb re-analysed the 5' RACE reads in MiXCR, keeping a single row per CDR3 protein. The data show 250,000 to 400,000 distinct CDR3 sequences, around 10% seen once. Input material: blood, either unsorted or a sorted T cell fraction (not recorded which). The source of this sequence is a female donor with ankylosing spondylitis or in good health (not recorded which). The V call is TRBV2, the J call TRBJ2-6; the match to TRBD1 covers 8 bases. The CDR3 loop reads CASRLGQGLSGANVLTF. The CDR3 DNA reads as TGTGCCAGCAGGCTAGGACAGGGTCTCTCTGGGGCCAACGTCCTGACTTTC. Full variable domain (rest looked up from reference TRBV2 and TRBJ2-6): EPEVTQTPSHQVTQMGQEVILRCVPISNHLYFYWYRQILGQKVEFLVSFYNNEISEKSEIFDDQFSVERPDGSNFTLKIRSTKLEDSAMYFCASRLGQGLSGANVLTFGAGSRLTVL.